The entry below describes one T cell receptor (beta chain). The antigen remains unidentified. Germline CDR1 and CDR2: SGHRS and YFSETQ. The CDR3 sequence is 15 residues long. J lost 4 bases, V lost 5 bases, and 9 bases had no gene match. The authors ran a second PCR of 7 to 11 cycles using a sample-barcoded 5' primer and a J-beta primer mix. TCRdb reprocessed the 5' RACE reads via MiXCR and lists one record per CDR3 protein. The sample gives about 730,000 distinct CDR3 sequences, roughly 45% of which show up once; 20% to 25% is in the top ten. This sample stems from a study of blood T cells in healthy people across ages. General study points: Possibly, changes in expanded clonotypes were confounded because donor CMV status was unknown. Age advanced and TCR beta diversity per million T cells fell, roughly linearly. Long-lived donors had more naive CD4+ cells and higher diversity than aged donors.

Specimen: blood. The sequence derives from an older woman in good health. This chain links TRBV5-1 with TRBJ2-7; 10 bases align to TRBD1. CDR3 coding DNA: TGCGCCAGCAGTTCCGGGACAGGGGTGGAGTACGAGCAGTACTTC. This codes for CASSSGTGVEYEQYF. The variable domain in full, completed from reference TRBV5-1 and TRBJ2-7, reads KAGVTQTPRYLIKTRGQQVTLSCSPISGHRSVSWYQQTPGQGLQFLFEYFSETQRNKGNFPGRFSGRQFSNSRSEMNVSTLELGDSALYLCASSSGTGVEYEQYFGPGTRLTVT.